This T cell receptor beta chain derives from a study of T cells in narcolepsy. The method was immunoSEQ multiplex PCR; TCRdb's version includes in-frame clones alone and lacks a portion of them. The sample contains nearly 25,000 clones, 55% to 65% of which appear only once. CDR1 is SGHRS, CDR2 YFSETQ, per germline. The CDR3 runs to 15 residues. The ends were cut back, 9 bases at V and 2 bases at J, with 15 bases in the middle. This receptor was identified in a human donor in good health. The gene calls are TRBV5-1 and TRBJ2-6; the D is unclear. Sequenced input: memory (CD45RA-) CD4+ T cells from blood. The CDR3 bases are TGCGCCACGGCAAAGGCAGGACCTGGGGCCAACGTCCTGACTTTC. Translating it yields CATAKAGPGANVLTF.